Each of the 26 T cell receptor beta chains below was sequenced from the same sample in a study of blood T cell repertoires in COVID-19. Profiling relied on immunoSEQ multiplex PCR, and the TCRdb table lists in-frame clones only, not all of them. Among 150,000 to 200,000 clones listed, roughly 81% were seen once. The sample was peripheral blood. Receptors were obtained from a woman aged 80 or over with COVID-19, enrolled during active disease.

There are a few counts of this clone. The chain links TRBV15 to TRBJ1-1; no firm D call. Germline V lookup: CDR1 LNHNV, CDR2 YYDKDF (reference sequence). The ends were cut back, 0 bases at V and 3 bases at J, with 8 bases in the middle. This CDR3 spans 14 amino acids. CDR3 nucleotides: TGTGCCACCAGCAGAGATCTATCGGACACTGAAGCTTTCTTT. Encoded protein: CATSRDLSDTEAFF.

There are a few counts of this clone. The rearrangement links TRBV7-2 to TRBJ1-3; the D is unclear. The CDR3 has 14 residues. CDR1 is SGHTA, CDR2 FQGNSA, per germline. Trimming removed 5 bases from V and 4 bases from J, with 12 bases in between. For the CDR3, the DNA is TGTGCCAGCAGCCCTGACTCAGCGGGAAACACCATATATTTT. Its protein is CASSPDSAGNTIYF.

The gene calls are TRBV3-1 (or the pseudogene TRBV3-2) and TRBJ1-2; D is uncertain. CDR1 LGHDT and CDR2 YNNKEL come from the germline V gene (reference sequence). The CDR3 is 13 amino acids. V lost 5 bases to trimming and J lost 6 bases, with 13 bases between them. The CDR3 sequence is CASSFYPRDGYTF. The CDR3 region has the DNA TGTGCCAGCAGCTTTTACCCCCGGGATGGCTACACCTTC.

The V gene is TRBV5-5, the J gene TRBJ1-2; D not resolved. CDR1 is SGHKS, CDR2 YYEKEE, per germline (reference sequence). The germline V and J ends were trimmed by 4 bases and 7 bases, with 23 bases remaining between them. This CDR3 is built from 16 residues. CDR3 DNA sequence: TGTGCCAGCAGCCTCATGAGGGATTACAGAGATTTTGGCTACACCTTC. Its protein product is CASSLMRDYRDFGYTF.

This clone was detected only a few times. The chain has TRBV6-1 and TRBJ2-1, with D possibly matching TRBD2 (6 bases). CDR1 and CDR2 from the germline V gene are MNHNS and SASEGT. Trimming stripped 2 bases from V and 1 base from J, with 9 bases between. The CDR3 is made up of 15 amino acids. CDR3 coding DNA: TGTGCCAGCAGTGAATCGGGACTTTCCTACAATGAGCAGTTCTTC. This gives the protein CASSESGLSYNEQFF.

The table lists this clone with a count of one. The chain employs TRBV7-2 and TRBJ2-2, with D uncertain. Germline values: CDR1 SGHTA, CDR2 FQGNSA. The CDR3 has 15 residues. With 1 base removed from V and 4 bases from J, the gap between germline ends came to 10 bases. CDR3 region: CASSLVHTGTGELFF. CDR3 bases: TGTGCCAGCAGCTTAGTACACACGGGCACCGGGGAGCTGTTTTTT.

The genes are TRBV5-1 and TRBJ1-1, with D perhaps TRBD1 (6 bases). This CDR3 is 14 amino acids long. V was shortened by 6 bases and J by 2 bases, with 14 bases between the two germline ends. Germline CDR1 reads SGHRS; CDR2 reads YFSETQ. For the CDR3, the DNA is TGCGCCAGCAACCCGACAGGAGCCAACACTGAAGCTTTCTTT. Translated, it gives CASNPTGANTEAFF.

The rearrangement uses TRBV5-6 and TRBJ1-5; no clear D gene. The CDR3 has 15 residues. The V and J ends lost 0 bases and 0 bases respectively, with 7 bases between them. Per germline, CDR1 SGHDT and CDR2 YYEEEE. The CDR3 loop is CASSLARYSNQPQHF. The CDR3 nucleotides read TGTGCCAGCAGCTTGGCCAGGTATAGCAATCAGCCCCAGCATTTT.

With respect to this clone: Within the sample, other DNA sequences also encode this same CDR3. The chain is built from TRBV6-5 and TRBJ2-7, with TRBD2 as a possible D gene (5 bases). The V and J ends lost 4 bases and 2 bases respectively, with 9 bases between them. The CDR3 is 13 residues long. Germline assignment: CDR1 MNHEY and CDR2 SVGAGI. The CDR3 coding sequence is TGTGCCAGCAGTTGGACGGGAACCTACGAGCAGTACTTC. Translation gives CASSWTGTYEQYF.

The V and J genes are TRBV5-1 and TRBJ2-5, with 8 bases matching TRBD1. V was pared by 0 bases and J by 5 bases, with 9 bases of the junction left unmatched. The V gene's germline CDR1 is SGHRS and CDR2 YFSETQ. The CDR3 consists of 16 residues. The CDR3 sequence: CASSLAPGTGIETQYF. CDR3 nucleotide sequence: TGCGCCAGCAGCTTGGCCCCCGGGACAGGTATCGAGACCCAGTACTTC.

This clone was counted only a few times. V is TRBV4-3 and J is TRBJ2-1; possibly TRBD2 for D (6 bases). Germline CDR1 LGHNA, CDR2 YSLEER. The V gene lost 0 bases and the J gene lost 1 base, with 13 bases spanning the gap. The CDR3 contains 17 residues. In DNA form, the CDR3 reads TGCGCCAGCAGCCAAGATGGCGGGGACGGTTCCTACAATGAGCAGTTCTTC. Amino acid sequence: CASSQDGGDGSYNEQFF.

The chain recombines TRBV28 with TRBJ2-7, with D possibly TRBD2 on 6 matching bases. V was trimmed by 6 bases and J by 7 bases, leaving 10 bases between them. Germline assignment: CDR1 MDHEN and CDR2 SYDVKM. The CDR3 loop spans 11 amino acids. The CDR3 nucleotides read TGTGCCAGCAGGGGAGGATGGGAGCAGTACTTC. Translated, it gives CASRGGWEQYF.

V gene TRBV30 combines with J gene TRBJ2-5, with 7 positions matching TRBD2. The germline V gene encodes CDR1 GTSNPN and CDR2 SVGIG (reference sequence). The ends lost 3 bases at V and 0 bases at J; junction bases unmatched: 7. The CDR3 consists of 15 residues. In DNA form, the CDR3 reads TGTGCCTGGAGAGGGGACTACCTGTACCAAGAGACCCAGTACTTC. Translated, it gives CAWRGDYLYQETQYF.

This chain links TRBV5-1 with TRBJ2-5; 7 nucleotides match TRBD2. Germline lookup yields CDR1 SGHRS and CDR2 YFSETQ. The CDR3 contains 15 residues. The V segment lost 0 bases and the J segment 1 base; nucleotides outside the gene matches: 3. The CDR3 here is CASSLAGGGQETQYF. As DNA, the CDR3 is TGCGCCAGCAGCTTGGCGGGGGGAGGCCAAGAGACCCAGTACTTC.

The V call is TRBV5-1, the J call TRBJ2-6; 7 bases are shared with TRBD1. This CDR3 is built from 16 residues. Losses at the gene ends were 4 bases for V and 0 bases for J; bases not matched to a gene: 4. The germline V gene has CDR1 SGHRS and CDR2 YFSETQ. The CDR3 region is CASSATGFSGANVLTF. The CDR3 DNA reads TGCGCCAGCAGCGCGACAGGGTTCTCTGGGGCCAACGTCCTGACTTTC.

The chain is built from TRBV7-2 and TRBJ2-5; TRBD1 agrees at 10 bases. With V trimmed by 5 bases and J by 4 bases, 7 bases remained unmatched. The CDR3 spans 15 residues. Germline V gene sequence: CDR1 SGHTA, CDR2 FQGNSA. CDR3 residues: CASSPWTGGGETQYF. In DNA form, the CDR3 reads TGTGCCAGCAGCCCATGGACAGGGGGTGGAGAGACCCAGTACTTC. Variable domain in full (rest from reference TRBV7-2 and TRBJ2-5): GAGVSQSPSNKVTEKGKDVELRCDPISGHTALYWYRQSLGQGLEFLIYFQGNSAPDKSGLPSDRFSAERTGGSVSTLTIQRTQQEDSAVYLCASSPWTGGGETQYFGPGTRLLVL.

The rearrangement uses TRBV5-6 and TRBJ1-2; D might be TRBD1 (5 bases). Germline V gene data show CDR1 as SGHDT and CDR2 as YYEEEE. The CDR3 extends over 13 amino acids. V shed 3 bases and J shed 10 bases, with 16 bases lying between them. The CDR3 is CASSSPGLIYYTF. DNA of the CDR3: TGTGCCAGCAGCTCTCCGGGACTAATTTACTACACCTTC.

This clone was counted a single time. The gene calls are TRBV12-3 or TRBV12-4 and TRBJ1-3; D is uncertain. V lost 7 bases, J lost 4 bases, and 11 bases lay in between. The CDR3 loop spans 13 amino acids. The DNA of the CDR3 is TGTGCCAGCACCCCGCGGCCCGGAAACACCATATATTTT. Its translation: CASTPRPGNTIYF.

This rearrangement joins TRBV27 to TRBJ1-2; maybe TRBD1 (5 bases). The germline CDR1 and CDR2 sequences are MNHEY and SMNVEV (reference sequence). This CDR3 is built from 15 residues. V was pared by 0 bases and J by 7 bases, with 15 bases between. Here the CDR3 reads CASSLSEGAGSGYTF. CDR3 nucleotides: TGTGCCAGCAGTTTATCGGAAGGGGCAGGGTCTGGCTACACCTTC.

The chain joins TRBV7-2 to TRBJ1-2; 7 bases fit TRBD1. This CDR3 comprises 15 residues. Trimming took 2 bases from V and 3 from J; bases not matched to a gene: 6. Per the germline V gene, CDR1 is SGHTA and CDR2 is FQGNSA. The CDR3 loop reads CASSLYGRGYYGYTF. In DNA, the CDR3 is TGTGCCAGCAGCTTATATGGCAGGGGGTACTATGGCTACACCTTC.

The chain has TRBV4-3 and TRBJ2-1; TRBD2 matches at 10 bases. This CDR3 is built from 17 residues. With V trimmed by 5 bases and J by 6 bases, 13 bases remained unmatched. CDR1 is LGHNA and CDR2 is YSLEER in the germline V gene. CDR3 amino acids: CASSAAPGLARGNEQFF. CDR3 DNA sequence: TGCGCCAGCAGCGCCGCGCCGGGACTAGCGAGGGGCAATGAGCAGTTCTTC.

This rearrangement joins TRBV6-2 or TRBV6-3 to TRBJ2-1, with TRBD2 as a possible D gene (5 bases). The germline V gene has CDR1 MNHEY and CDR2 SVGEGT. This CDR3 region has 12 residues. Trimming left V 1 base short and J 7 bases short, with 5 bases between. The DNA for the CDR3 is TGTGCCAGCAGTTACTGGACTAATGAGCAGTTCTTC. Encoded protein: CASSYWTNEQFF.

In its sample, this clone was seen once. The chain joins TRBV6-5 to TRBJ2-1; D might be TRBD2 (5 bases). Trimming took off 7 bases at V and 5 bases at J, with 15 bases between the two ends. CDR1 MNHEY and CDR2 SVGAGI come from the germline V gene. The CDR3 consists of 14 residues. The CDR3 bases are TGTGCCAGCAAAACTAGTTTAGGTCACAATGAGCAGTTCTTC. It specifies CASKTSLGHNEQFF.

J is TRBJ2-7 and V is TRBV28; 7 positions agree with TRBD1. The germline V gene encodes CDR1 MDHEN and CDR2 SYDVKM. The junction had 12 bases not matched to a gene; V was cut back by 7 bases and J by 3 bases. The CDR3 is 15 residues long. CDR3 coding DNA: TGTGCCAGCAAACTCCCCCGGGACAGATTCTACGAGCAGTACTTC. Translation: CASKLPRDRFYEQYF.

This rearrangement joins TRBV2 to TRBJ2-7; 11 bases map to TRBD2. The CDR3 length is 14 residues. V shed 6 bases and J 4 bases; nucleotides not matched to a gene: 5. CDR1 is SNHLY and CDR2 is FYNNEI in the germline V gene. The CDR3 DNA is TGTGCCAGCAGGCGGACTAGCGGGCTTTACGAGCAGTACTTC. This sequence encodes CASRRTSGLYEQYF.

This chain joins TRBV6-1 and TRBJ1-4; D is possibly TRBD1 (5 bases). The CDR3 consists of 16 residues. V was shortened by 4 bases and J by 7 bases, with 19 bases between the two germline ends. In germline, CDR1 is MNHNS, CDR2 SASEGT. CDR3 amino acids: CASSALSGGIGEKLFF. The CDR3 bases are TGTGCCAGCAGTGCCCTTAGCGGGGGGATAGGTGAAAAACTGTTTTTT.